Listed below are T cell receptor beta chains from one sample, sequenced in a study of T cell repertoires in cytomegalovirus infection. Their antigen targets remain unknown. TCRdb itself ran the reads through MiXCR, one entry per CDR3 protein. Among nearly 700,000 distinct CDR3 sequences listed, roughly 33% were seen once. Here the sequenced sample was cultured PBMCs, taken from culture after CMV antigen stimulation. The receptors were gathered from a human donor in good health (CMV status not recorded). Some clones in this sample may be carry-over from other donors' samples. The CDR3 runs from the conserved cysteine through the conserved F or W. The order of the fields is D gene, clone size, V gene, J gene, CDR3 protein, CDR3 DNA. D genes are given only for firm matches. Clone size is stated in some rows and not others, as once, few, many or a class when expanded.

>TRBD2|few|TRBV7-9|TRBJ2-7
CASSLAAGGRAFEQYF
TGTGCCAGCAGCTTAGCGGCTGGCGGGAGGGCCTTCGAGCAGTACTTC
>TRBD1|few|TRBV12-5|TRBJ1-2
CASGPGDSLTRGYTF
TGTGCTAGTGGCCCCGGGGACAGTCTGACTCGGGGCTACACCTTC
>.|.|TRBV11-2|TRBJ2-7
CASSLSYENYEQYF
TGTGCCAGCAGCCTTAGCTACGAAAACTACGAGCAGTACTTC
>.|.|TRBV4-1|TRBJ1-2
CASSQAPRSRTGYTF
TGCGCCAGCAGCCAAGCCCCGAGGAGCAGGACTGGCTACACCTTC
>.|few|TRBV2|TRBJ2-2
CASSSRPSNTGELFF
TGTGCCAGCAGTTCGCGGCCTAGTAATACCGGGGAGCTGTTTTTT
>TRBD2|many|TRBV7-2|TRBJ2-1
CASSLVGGSSYNEQFF
TGTGCCAGCAGCTTAGTTGGCGGGAGCTCCTACAATGAGCAGTTCTTC
>.|.|TRBV10-3|TRBJ2-6
CATLGQGANVLTF
TGTGCCACCCTTGGACAGGGGGCCAACGTCCTGACTTTC
>.|.|TRBV6-2/TRBV6-3|TRBJ1-1
CASIQGGRTEAFF
TGTGCCAGCATCCAAGGGGGTCGGACTGAAGCTTTCTTT
>.|.|TRBV12-3/TRBV12-4|TRBJ2-1
CASSSRFSLRGSRKYNEQFF
TGTGCCAGCAGTTCTAGGTTTTCCCTTCGGGGTTCGCGAAAGTACAATGAGCAGTTCTTC
>TRBD2|.|TRBV6-1|TRBJ2-1
CASSPRLAGNEQFF
TGTGCCAGCAGCCCTCGACTAGCGGGGAATGAGCAGTTCTTC
>.|.|TRBV6-5|TRBJ1-1
CASSYSGGRGRNTEAFF
TGTGCCAGCAGTTACTCGGGAGGGCGTGGGCGGAACACTGAAGCTTTCTTT
>.|few|TRBV28|TRBJ1-4
CASSAPRGSSEKLFF
TGTGCCAGCAGTGCCCCCAGGGGCTCCTCTGAAAAACTGTTTTTT
>TRBD2|few|TRBV18|TRBJ2-1
CASGAGGPDEQFF
TGTGCCAGCGGCGCGGGGGGGCCCGATGAGCAGTTCTTC
>.|many|TRBV7-2|TRBJ2-5
CASTLRGDQETQYF
TGTGCCAGCACCCTCAGGGGGGATCAAGAGACCCAGTACTTC
>TRBD1|few|TRBV19|TRBJ1-1
CASSPGQGRAVTEAFF
TGTGCCAGTAGTCCCGGACAGGGGAGAGCGGTCACTGAAGCTTTCTTT
>TRBD2|.|TRBV27|TRBJ2-2
CASTGTSGRLGNTGELFF
TGTGCCAGCACCGGGACTAGCGGGAGATTAGGGAACACCGGGGAGCTGTTTTTT
>TRBD2|.|TRBV4-3|TRBJ2-5
CASSRTLAGGETQYF
TGCGCCAGCAGCCGGACACTAGCGGGAGGGGAGACCCAGTACTTC
>TRBD2|.|TRBV6-1|TRBJ2-1
CASMGPGRTGGGLSYNEQFF
TGTGCCAGCATGGGACCAGGACGGACGGGGGGGGGACTTTCCTACAATGAGCAGTTCTTC
>TRBD2|few|TRBV12-3/TRBV12-4|TRBJ2-1
CASSPDLAGGLRQFF
TGTGCCAGCAGTCCAGATCTAGCGGGGGGGCTGCGGCAGTTCTTC
>.|once|TRBV20-1|TRBJ2-5
CSAELQETQYF
TGCAGTGCGGAGTTACAAGAGACCCAGTACTTC
>.|.|TRBV11-2|TRBJ2-2
CASSLRGWYTGELFF
TGTGCCAGCTCCCTACGGGGGTGGTACACCGGGGAGCTGTTTTTT
>TRBD2|.|TRBV3-1|TRBJ2-7
CASSQQVAGGYEQYF
TGTGCCAGCAGCCAGCAGGTAGCGGGGGGCTACGAGCAGTACTTC
>.|.|TRBV4-3|TRBJ1-1
CASSQGTAKAFF
TGCGCCAGCAGCCAGGGGACGGCAAAAGCTTTCTTT
>.|.|TRBV14|TRBJ1-2
CASSPGRIAGYTF
TGTGCCAGCAGCCCAGGGAGAATCGCTGGCTACACCTTC
>.|.|TRBV11-2|TRBJ1-2
CASSLDWQEARYGYTF
TGTGCCAGCAGCTTAGATTGGCAGGAGGCGCGTTATGGCTACACCTTC
>TRBD2|few|TRBV7-2|TRBJ2-5
CASSSSGGYGETQYF
TGTGCCAGCAGCTCTAGCGGGGGTTATGGAGAGACCCAGTACTTC
>.|many|TRBV7-2|TRBJ1-1
CASSLRARNTEAFF
TGTGCCAGCAGCTTGAGAGCAAGGAACACTGAAGCTTTCTTT
>.|.|TRBV6-1|TRBJ1-6
CASSERIPYNSPLHF
TGTGCCAGCAGTGAACGAATCCCCTATAATTCACCCCTCCACTTT
>.|.|TRBV5-4|TRBJ2-5
CASSPRGGLKETQYF
TGTGCCAGCAGCCCTAGGGGGGGACTAAAAGAGACCCAGTACTTC
>.|.|TRBV3-1|TRBJ1-6
CASSQVGPAGGSPLHF
TGTGCCAGCAGCCAAGTAGGACCCGCTGGGGGTTCACCCCTCCACTTT
>TRBD2|.|TRBV3-1|TRBJ2-2
CASSQDRGAGELFF
TGTGCCAGCAGCCAAGACCGGGGGGCCGGGGAGCTGTTTTTT
>.|.|TRBV7-9|TRBJ2-7
CASSLRGQGVYEQYF
TGTGCCAGCAGCTTAAGGGGACAAGGGGTGTACGAGCAGTACTTC